This T cell receptor (beta chain) was identified during a study of T cells in women clearing cervical HPV infection. Across the whole study: Cases' blood sampling followed lesion detection by median around 160 days (90 to 200). Overall study findings and caveats: Cases and controls were distinguished at AUC about 0.79 by richness and V genes.

All donors had a single incident cervical HPV16 infection, not prevalent. On this clone: As yet, its antigen is unknown.

TCRdb keeps only in-frame clones here, not all; method: immunoSEQ multiplex PCR. The listing contains around 30,000 clones. The sample comprised blood buffy coat. The origin of this receptor is a woman aged 18-70 years with a cervical HPV16 infection that either progressed to CIN3+ or cleared (not recorded which).

CDR3 sequence reads: CASSIEGLSNQPQHF. Partial CDR3 DNA: TGTGCCAGTAGTATAGAAGGGTTGAGCAATCAGCCC. V and J are TRBV19 and TRBJ1-5; D ambiguous. The CDR3 end lies 3 residues beyond the end of the read and is filled in from the germline J gene. V lost 0 bases and J 1 base, leaving 7 bases between the germline ends. From germline, CDR1 is LNHDA and CDR2 SQIVND (reference sequence). The CDR3 runs 15 residues.